This T cell receptor (beta chain) was recorded in a study of T cell responses to AZD1222 COVID-19 vaccine. Study observations and caveats: Females made up more of the donors, who were largely white British, and clonal diversity may have come out too low. Once two AZD1222 doses were given, Spike-specific TCR breadth and depth went up.

The CDR3 is 17 amino acids. Germline CDR1 and CDR2: SGHRS and YFSETQ. With 0 bases removed from V and 0 bases from J, the gap between germline ends came to 13 bases. This table comes from immunoSEQ multiplex PCR, and its TCRdb copy is limited to in-frame clones, with some not included. The sample lists about 180,000 clones, 91% occurring once. As regards this clone: The target antigen is unknown.

The TCR was taken from an adult in good health. J is TRBJ1-3 and V is TRBV5-1; possibly TRBD1 for D (5 bases). Sequenced here: peripheral blood, sampled on day 0 of AZD1222 vaccination. Here the CDR3 reads CASSLAGRIFSGNTIYF. The CDR3 DNA is TGCGCCAGCAGCTTGGCGGGACGGATCTTCTCTGGAAACACCATATATTTT. The full variable domain, in which reference TRBV5-1 and TRBJ1-3 provide the parts outside the CDR3, is KAGVTQTPRYLIKTRGQQVTLSCSPISGHRSVSWYQQTPGQGLQFLFEYFSETQRNKGNFPGRFSGRQFSNSRSEMNVSTLELGDSALYLCASSLAGRIFSGNTIYFGEGSWLTVV.